One and the same sample provided the 23 T cell receptor beta chains below, sequenced in a study of blood T cell repertoires in COVID-19. Profiled with immunoSEQ multiplex PCR; TCRdb holds only in-frame clones, not every one. The sample shows hundreds of thousands of clones, around 91% of them seen only once. Sequenced input: PBMCs or T cells enriched from blood (not recorded which). The receptors stem from a woman aged 40 to 50 who had recovered from COVID-19.

The V and J genes are TRBV29-1 and TRBJ1-2, with 7 nucleotides matching TRBD1. CDR3 length: 16 residues. V lost 6 bases to trimming and J lost 0 bases; unmatched junction nucleotides: 13. Looked up from germline, CDR1 is SQVTM and CDR2 is ANQGSEA. The CDR3 region has the DNA TGCAGCGTCGGGGGTGTAGGGGGCCGAGCTAACTATGGCTACACCTTC. This translates into CSVGGVGGRANYGYTF.

This chain links TRBV3-1 (or the pseudogene TRBV3-2) with TRBJ2-1; D may be TRBD2 (6 bases). The CDR3 length is 17 residues. The V end was cut by 4 bases, the J end by 7 bases, with 23 bases between. Per germline, CDR1 LGHDT and CDR2 YNNKEL (reference sequence). The CDR3 reads CASSPRPGTQHGNEQFF. In DNA, the CDR3 is TGTGCCAGCAGCCCGCGCCCCGGGACTCAACACGGGAATGAGCAGTTCTTC.

The V and J genes are TRBV7-6 and TRBJ2-1; 13 bases are a match to TRBD2. V lost 1 base and J lost 0; bases outside the gene matches: 0. This CDR3 is built from 17 residues. The germline V gene has CDR1 SGHVS and CDR2 FNYEAQ. The CDR3 sequence: CASSLGLAGGSYNEQFF. The CDR3 DNA follows: TGTGCCAGCAGCTTAGGACTAGCGGGGGGCTCCTACAATGAGCAGTTCTTC.

The J gene is TRBJ2-7, the V gene TRBV11-2; TRBD2 is a possible D gene (6 bases). Trimming stripped 5 bases from V and 0 bases from J, with 20 bases between. This CDR3 has 17 amino acids. Germline V gives CDR1 SGHAT, CDR2 FQNNGV. The CDR3 loop is CASSLIGRSGLSYEQYF. As DNA, the CDR3 is TGTGCCAGCAGCCTAATTGGACGGTCGGGACTCTCCTACGAGCAGTACTTC.

The chain is built from TRBV7-9 and TRBJ2-7, with 10 nucleotides matching TRBD2. V trimming: 5 bases; J trimming: 3 bases; junction bases outside the gene matches: 4. The CDR3 loop spans 14 amino acids. Germline V gene lookup returns CDR1 SEHNR and CDR2 FQNEAQ (reference sequence). The DNA for the CDR3 is TGTGCCAGCAGCCAGCGGGAGGGTAACTACGAGCAGTACTTC. Translating it yields CASSQREGNYEQYF.

V is TRBV13 and J is TRBJ1-1, with TRBD1 matching 9 bases. This CDR3 has 14 amino acids. Germline V gene data show CDR1 as PRHDT and CDR2 as FYEKMQ (reference sequence). The V segment lost 5 bases and the J segment 3 bases; nucleotides outside the gene matches: 4. CDR3 DNA: TGTGCCAGCAGCCTACAGGGGGCTGACACTGAAGCTTTCTTT. This encodes CASSLQGADTEAFF.

V usage is TRBV5-4 and J usage is TRBJ1-2; 8 bases fit TRBD1. After removal of 4 bases from V and 8 bases from J, the junction contained 7 bases not matched to a gene. Looked up from germline, CDR1 is SGHNT and CDR2 is YYREEE (reference sequence). The CDR3 runs to 13 residues. CDR3 bases: TGTGCCAGCAGCAAGGACAGGGTTGGGGGCTACACCTTC. Its translation: CASSKDRVGGYTF. Using reference TRBV5-4 and TRBJ1-2 for the parts outside the CDR3, the full variable domain is ETGVTQSPTHLIKTRGQQVTLRCSSQSGHNTVSWYQQALGQGPQFIFQYYREEENGRGNFPPRFSGLQFPNYSSELNVNALELDDSALYLCASSKDRVGGYTFGSGTRLTVV.

The CDR3 DNA follows: TGTGCCAGCAGAAGACAGGGGACATTGGATGGCTACACCTTC. Amino acid sequence: CASRRQGTLDGYTF. The rearrangement uses TRBV2 and TRBJ1-2; 8 nucleotides agree with TRBD1. Trimming at V came to 6 bases and at J to 6 bases, leaving 9 bases not matched to a gene. CDR1 SNHLY and CDR2 FYNNEI come from the germline V gene. CDR3 size: 14 residues.

The J gene is TRBJ2-7, the V gene TRBV27, with TRBD2 matching 10 bases. This CDR3 has 15 residues. CDR1 MNHEY and CDR2 SMNVEV come from the germline V gene (reference sequence). With 0 bases clipped from V and 3 bases from J, the junction kept 2 bases outside the gene matches. CDR3 protein: CASSLSTSGVYEQYF. The CDR3 DNA follows: TGTGCCAGCAGTTTATCAACTAGCGGGGTCTACGAGCAGTACTTC.

This sequence joins TRBV23-1 and TRBJ2-7; 9 bases align to TRBD1. TRBV23-1 is marked as an open reading frame, function uncertain. The CDR3 loop spans 16 amino acids. With V trimmed by 7 bases and J by 3 bases, 13 bases remained unmatched. The CDR3 sequence is CASTHATGQGFYEQYF. In DNA, the CDR3 is TGCGCCAGCACCCACGCAACGGGACAGGGATTCTACGAGCAGTACTTC.

The chain carries TRBV24-1 and TRBJ2-3; D call uncertain. V was trimmed by 4 bases and J by 4 bases, leaving 14 bases between them. This CDR3 has 15 residues. CDR1 is KGHDR and CDR2 is SFDVKD in the germline V gene. DNA for the CDR3: TGTGCCACCAGTGACCCCAGGCCAGGATCAGATACGCAGTATTTT. This sequence encodes CATSDPRPGSDTQYF.

This clone was seen a handful of times. Written as DNA, the CDR3 is TGTGCCATCAGTGGTGATACGGGCTACGAGCAGTACTTC. It codes for CAISGDTGYEQYF. The rearrangement uses TRBV10-3 and TRBJ2-7, with D unclear. Trimming left V 4 bases short and J 3 bases short, with 10 bases between. The CDR3 is 13 amino acids. Per the germline V gene, CDR1 is ENHRY and CDR2 is SYGVKD.

The chain is built from TRBV21-1 and TRBJ2-5; TRBD2, the table's D call, was not compared with the DNA. TRBV21-1 is annotated as a pseudogene. The length of the CDR3 is 18 residues. For the CDR3, the DNA is TGTGCCAGCAGCACTGCGGAACTAGCGGGGCTGTACCAAGAGACCCAGTACTTC. Protein: CASSTAELAGLYQETQYF.

The chain recombines TRBV5-4 with TRBJ1-2; D is unclear. The CDR3 is 13 amino acids. Germline CDR1 reads SGHNT; CDR2 reads YYREEE (reference sequence). Trimming took 0 bases from V and 1 from J, leaving 4 bases between them. DNA for the CDR3: TGTGCCAGCAGCTTGGGCAGTAACTATGGCTACACCTTC. This sequence encodes CASSLGSNYGYTF.

V gene TRBV6-2 or TRBV6-3 combines with J gene TRBJ2-5, with D possibly matching TRBD2 (5 bases). V lost 0 bases and J lost 5, with 22 bases in between. From germline, CDR1 is MNHEY and CDR2 SVGEGT. This CDR3 has 18 residues. The DNA of the CDR3 is TGTGCCAGCAGTTACTCCGGTGTAGCACAAGAGGGAGTGGAGACCCAGTACTTC. Protein sequence: CASSYSGVAQEGVETQYF.

This sequence joins TRBV6-5 and TRBJ1-1; D remains unclear. From germline, CDR1 is MNHEY and CDR2 SVGAGI. Trimming stripped 4 bases from V and 6 bases from J, with 12 bases between. The CDR3 loop spans 13 amino acids. The chain's CDR3 is CASSSPLAAEAFF. The CDR3 DNA sequence: TGTGCCAGCAGTTCCCCCTTAGCCGCTGAAGCTTTCTTT.

V is TRBV5-6 and J is TRBJ2-7; TRBD1 matches at 10 bases. The ends lost 4 bases at V and 5 bases at J; junction bases unmatched: 6. Germline-derived CDR1 and CDR2 are SGHDT and YYEEEE. The CDR3 sequence is 14 residues long. CDR3 DNA: TGTGCCAGCAGCCCCTGGGACAGGGGAGACGAGCAGTACTTC. The encoded protein is CASSPWDRGDEQYF.

The chain couples TRBV5-4 to TRBJ2-1, with a tentative D call TRBD1 (5 bases). Germline loops: CDR1 SGHNT, CDR2 YYREEE (reference sequence). The V end lost 4 bases, the J end lost 3 bases, and 8 bases lay between the germline ends. CDR3 size: 13 residues. Written as DNA, the CDR3 is TGTGCCAGCAGCGGGCAGGGCTACAATGAGCAGTTCTTC. Protein: CASSGQGYNEQFF.

This clone was observed a handful of times. Other DNA sequences in this specimen translate into the identical CDR3. The CDR3 nucleotides read TGCAGCGTGGGTGAACAGGGGAACTATGGCTACACCTTC. This codes for CSVGEQGNYGYTF. The rearrangement uses TRBV29-1 and TRBJ1-2, with 7 bases that match TRBD1. Losses at the gene ends were 6 bases for V and 2 bases for J; bases not matched to a gene: 6. CDR1 is SQVTM and CDR2 is ANQGSEA in the germline V gene. This CDR3 contains 13 residues.

This sequence joins TRBV5-4 and TRBJ2-2, with 8 bases identical to TRBD1. Germline V gene data show CDR1 as SGHNT and CDR2 as YYREEE (reference sequence). With 5 bases clipped from V and 1 base from J, the junction kept 4 bases outside the gene matches. The CDR3 contains 15 residues. In DNA form, the CDR3 reads TGTGCCAGCAGGGATGGGACAGGGAACACCGGGGAGCTGTTTTTT. This sequence encodes CASRDGTGNTGELFF.

V usage is TRBV10-3 and J usage is TRBJ2-2; D not resolved. Germline V lookup: CDR1 ENHRY, CDR2 SYGVKD. The V end was cut by 4 bases, the J end by 4 bases, with 16 bases between. The CDR3 loop spans 16 amino acids. CDR3 loop: CAISGAGQATTGELFF. In nucleotides, the CDR3 is TGTGCCATCAGTGGGGCCGGCCAGGCGACCACCGGGGAGCTGTTTTTT.

V and J are TRBV4-1 and TRBJ2-2, with a possible D match to TRBD2 (5 bases). The CDR3 sequence is 14 residues long. Germline assignment: CDR1 MGHRA and CDR2 YSYEKL. Trimming shortened V by 5 bases and J by 6 bases, and 13 bases separated the two germline ends. The CDR3 sequence: CASSDLLAPGELFF. CDR3 in DNA: TGCGCCAGCAGCGACCTTCTAGCTCCCGGGGAGCTGTTTTTT.

The chain has TRBV7-3 and TRBJ2-1, with 8 bases aligning to TRBD2. CDR3 length equals 16 residues. Germline CDR1 SGHTA, CDR2 FQGTGA. Trimming at V came to 4 bases and at J to 7 bases, leaving 12 bases not matched to a gene. This CDR3 is CASSSSPGLGVNEQFF. CDR3 nucleotides: TGTGCCAGCAGCTCCTCCCCGGGACTAGGGGTGAATGAGCAGTTCTTC.